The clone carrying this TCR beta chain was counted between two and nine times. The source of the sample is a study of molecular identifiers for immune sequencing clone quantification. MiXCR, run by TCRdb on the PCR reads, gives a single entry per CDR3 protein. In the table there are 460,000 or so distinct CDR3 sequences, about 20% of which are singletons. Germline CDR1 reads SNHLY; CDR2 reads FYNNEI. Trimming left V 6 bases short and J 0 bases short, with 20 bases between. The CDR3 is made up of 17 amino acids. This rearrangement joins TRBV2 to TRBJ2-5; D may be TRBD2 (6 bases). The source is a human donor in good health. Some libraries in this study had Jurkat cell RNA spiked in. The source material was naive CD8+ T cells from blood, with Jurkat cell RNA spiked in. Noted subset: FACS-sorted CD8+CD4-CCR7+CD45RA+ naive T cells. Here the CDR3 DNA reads TGTGCCAGCAGCGACGGGAGTACAGGATGGTACCAAGAGACCCAGTACTTC. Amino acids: CASSDGSTGWYQETQYF. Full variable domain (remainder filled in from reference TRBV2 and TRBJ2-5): EPEVTQTPSHQVTQMGQEVILRCVPISNHLYFYWYRQILGQKVEFLVSFYNNEISEKSEIFDDQFSVERPDGSNFTLKIRSTKLEDSAMYFCASSDGSTGWYQETQYFGPGTRLLVL.